This passage covers 21 T cell receptor beta chains from one sample sequenced in a study of shared clonotypes between healthy human individuals. Generated by immunoSEQ multiplex PCR, the TCRdb table keeps only in-frame clones and is missing some. The data hold about 2.4 million clones, with about 92% observed a single time. The specimen was naive CD4+ T cells sorted from blood. Subset noted: CD45RA+ positively selected. The origin of the receptors is a man between 18 and 35 years old in good health.

CDR3 in DNA: TGTGCCAGCAGTTACTCGACAGCGCCTAGAAACACCATATATTTT. This gives the protein CASSYSTAPRNTIYF. This chain uses TRBV6-5 with TRBJ1-3, with D possibly TRBD1 on 5 matching bases. The CDR3 contains 15 residues. The ends were cut back, 0 bases at V and 5 bases at J, with 11 bases in the middle. Per germline, CDR1 MNHEY and CDR2 SVGAGI.

This chain connects TRBV4-1 to TRBJ2-7, with TRBD2 as a possible D gene (6 bases). CDR1 is MGHRA, CDR2 YSYEKL, per germline. The V end was cut by 2 bases, the J end by 5 bases, with 13 bases between. This CDR3 comprises 14 residues. The CDR3 is CASSQLGLLDEQYF. The CDR3 DNA sequence: TGCGCCAGCAGCCAACTGGGACTCCTCGACGAGCAGTACTTC.

The J gene is TRBJ2-7, the V gene TRBV28; possibly TRBD2 for D (6 bases). The CDR3 consists of 14 residues. Germline loops: CDR1 MDHEN, CDR2 SYDVKM. V dropped 4 bases and J dropped 3 bases, with 13 bases sitting between them. The CDR3 spells CASSYHGGGYEQYF. In nucleotides, the CDR3 is TGTGCCAGCAGTTATCACGGGGGAGGCTACGAGCAGTACTTC.

The CDR3 protein is CASSLEQGETQYF. The CDR3 DNA sequence: TGTGCCAGCAGCTTAGAGCAGGGGGAGACCCAGTACTTC. The V gene is TRBV7-9, the J gene TRBJ2-5; D possibly corresponds to TRBD1 (6 bases). The CDR3 has 13 amino acids. V gave up 1 base and J gave up 5 bases, with 8 bases separating them. Germline V gives CDR1 SEHNR, CDR2 FQNEAQ (reference sequence).

The chain is built from TRBV30 and TRBJ1-6; D is unclear. Germline values: CDR1 GTSNPN, CDR2 SVGIG (reference sequence). The CDR3 sequence is 15 residues long. Trimming cost V 2 bases and J 9 bases, with 17 bases left between them. In nucleotides, the CDR3 is TGTGCCTGGAGTTTCGCTTATGGACGGCCTTCACCCCTCCACTTT. This codes for CAWSFAYGRPSPLHF.

The V gene is TRBV19, the J gene TRBJ1-1, with D possibly being TRBD1 (6 bases). The V gene's germline CDR1 is LNHDA and CDR2 SQIVND (reference sequence). CDR3 length equals 14 residues. Trimming left V 10 bases short and J 0 bases short, with 15 bases between. CDR3 protein: CANQGRVMNTEAFF. Here the CDR3 DNA reads TGTGCCAATCAGGGGAGGGTGATGAACACTGAAGCTTTCTTT.

This chain connects TRBV4-1 to TRBJ2-3, with 13 bases that match TRBD2. V dropped 3 bases and J dropped 0; count of bases not matched to a gene: 9. Germline V gives CDR1 MGHRA, CDR2 YSYEKL. CDR3 size: 19 residues. CDR3 in DNA: TGCGCCAGCAGCCACCCGACTAGCGGGGGGCAACGTAGCACAGATACGCAGTATTTT. The encoded protein is CASSHPTSGGQRSTDTQYF.

The rearrangement uses TRBV2 and TRBJ2-1, with D uncertain. Trimming took off 0 bases at V and 7 bases at J, with 10 bases between the two ends. Germline lookup yields CDR1 SNHLY and CDR2 FYNNEI. This CDR3 has 14 residues. CDR3 coding DNA: TGTGCCAGCAGTGAAGCGCTTCAGGTAAATGAGCAGTTCTTC. Amino acid sequence: CASSEALQVNEQFF.

The chain employs TRBV6-1 and TRBJ1-5; D is unresolved. Germline values: CDR1 MNHNS, CDR2 SASEGT. The CDR3 spans 15 residues. The V end lost 7 bases, the J end lost 4 bases, and 17 bases lay between the germline ends. The CDR3 here is CASTGLMAVNQPQHF. The CDR3 region has the DNA TGTGCCAGCACGGGCCTGATGGCGGTGAATCAGCCCCAGCATTTT.

V and J are TRBV5-6 and TRBJ2-1; TRBD1 might be the D (6 bases). Trimming shortened V by 3 bases and J by 7 bases, and 17 bases separated the two germline ends. In germline, CDR1 is SGHDT, CDR2 YYEEEE. This CDR3 has 15 residues. The CDR3 nucleotides are TGTGCCAGCAGCTCCTTAGGGGGTAATCTTAATGAGCAGTTCTTC. This encodes CASSSLGGNLNEQFF.

V gene TRBV4-3 combines with J gene TRBJ2-3; D is possibly TRBD2 (6 bases). This CDR3 has 16 amino acids. V dropped 1 base and J dropped 0 bases, with 11 bases sitting between them. The germline V gene has CDR1 LGHNA and CDR2 YSLEER. CDR3 sequence: CASSQGHGTSTDTQYF. CDR3 sequence (DNA): TGCGCCAGCAGCCAAGGTCACGGGACTAGCACAGATACGCAGTATTTT.

The genes are TRBV7-8 and TRBJ2-3; a weak D match, TRBD1 (5 bases). This CDR3 has 16 residues. V shed 5 bases and J shed 0 bases, with 15 bases lying between them. CDR1 SGHVS and CDR2 FQNEAQ come from the germline V gene. The CDR3 spells CASSPGLLTSTDTQYF. The CDR3 coding sequence is TGTGCCAGCAGCCCAGGGTTACTAACTAGCACAGATACGCAGTATTTT.

The chain combines TRBV30 with TRBJ1-4; TRBD1 is a possible D gene (6 bases). V shed 4 bases and J shed 8 bases, with 17 bases lying between them. From germline, CDR1 is GTSNPN and CDR2 SVGIG (reference sequence). The CDR3 spans 14 residues. CDR3 DNA sequence: TGTGCCTGGATTGGGGCACAGGGCGGAGAAAAACTGTTTTTT. Translated: CAWIGAQGGEKLFF.

J is TRBJ2-7 and V is TRBV6-4; 7 bases line up with TRBD2. Germline V gives CDR1 MRHNA, CDR2 SNTAGT. Germline trimming cut 0 bases from V and 0 bases from J; bases unmatched to any gene: 2. CDR3 length: 15 residues. The CDR3 DNA reads as TGTGCCAGCAGTGACTCTTCGGGGGGCTCCTACGAGCAGTACTTC. Amino acid sequence: CASSDSSGGSYEQYF.

Points on this clone: Within the sample, other DNA sequences also encode this same CDR3. The chain links TRBV6-5 to TRBJ2-3; 7 bases align to TRBD2. V lost 0 bases, J lost 4 bases, and 4 bases stayed unmatched. Germline loops: CDR1 MNHEY, CDR2 SVGAGI. There are 15 residues in the CDR3. The CDR3 DNA reads TGTGCCAGCAGTTACTCGGGCGGGAGCGCAGATACGCAGTATTTT. It codes for CASSYSGGSADTQYF.

The chain uses TRBV7-2 and TRBJ2-5; perhaps TRBD1 as D (6 bases). Germline values: CDR1 SGHTA, CDR2 FQGNSA. Trimming cost V 5 bases and J 4 bases, with 11 bases left between them. This CDR3 has 13 amino acids. The CDR3 sequence: CASSIRGAETQYF. DNA of the CDR3: TGTGCCAGCAGCATCAGGGGAGCAGAGACCCAGTACTTC. The full variable domain, rest sourced from reference TRBV7-2 and TRBJ2-5, is GAGVSQSPSNKVTEKGKDVELRCDPISGHTALYWYRQSLGQGLEFLIYFQGNSAPDKSGLPSDRFSAERTGGSVSTLTIQRTQQEDSAVYLCASSIRGAETQYFGPGTRLLVL.

The chain carries TRBV28 and TRBJ1-2; D ambiguous. Germline values: CDR1 MDHEN, CDR2 SYDVKM. This CDR3 has 12 residues. V shed 1 base and J shed 6 bases, with 6 bases lying between them. As DNA, the CDR3 is TGTGCCAGCAGTTTATCCGGGGATGGCTACACCTTC. Its translation is CASSLSGDGYTF.

As regards this clone: Distinct nucleotide sequences in the sample also encode this CDR3. The chain employs TRBV10-1 and TRBJ2-5; D call uncertain. The ends were cut back, 5 bases at V and 5 bases at J, with 9 bases in the middle. Germline V lookup: CDR1 WNHNN, CDR2 SYGVQD (reference sequence). This CDR3 contains 12 residues. The CDR3 DNA sequence: TGCGCCAGCAGTAGATCTGGGGAGACCCAGTACTTC. This codes for CASSRSGETQYF.

This clone was picked up one time. This specimen includes other DNA sequences encoding the same CDR3. The chain is built from TRBV18 and TRBJ2-5, with D uncertain. V shed 0 bases and J shed 1 base, with 3 bases lying between them. Germline V gives CDR1 KGHSH, CDR2 LQKENI. The CDR3 is made up of 13 amino acids. CDR3 nucleotides: TGTGCCAGCTCACCACCGCCCCAAGAGACCCAGTACTTC. It yields the protein CASSPPPQETQYF.

The gene calls are TRBV6-5 and TRBJ2-7; 7 nucleotides match TRBD2. The CDR3 length is 15 residues. Germline CDR1 reads MNHEY; CDR2 reads SVGAGI. V shed 7 bases and J 0 bases; nucleotides not matched to a gene: 9. For the CDR3, the DNA is TGTGCCAGCACCATCGGGGGGTTGAGCTCCTACGAGCAGTACTTC. It specifies CASTIGGLSSYEQYF.

This clone showed up just once. In the same sample, other DNA sequences code for this CDR3. The rearrangement links TRBV7-2 to TRBJ2-5; D is unclear. Trimming pared 5 bases from V and 2 bases from J, leaving 3 bases between. The CDR3 covers 11 residues. CDR1 is SGHTA and CDR2 is FQGNSA in the germline V gene. CDR3 DNA sequence: TGTGCCAGCAGCCGGCAAGAGACCCAGTACTTC. Its translation: CASSRQETQYF.